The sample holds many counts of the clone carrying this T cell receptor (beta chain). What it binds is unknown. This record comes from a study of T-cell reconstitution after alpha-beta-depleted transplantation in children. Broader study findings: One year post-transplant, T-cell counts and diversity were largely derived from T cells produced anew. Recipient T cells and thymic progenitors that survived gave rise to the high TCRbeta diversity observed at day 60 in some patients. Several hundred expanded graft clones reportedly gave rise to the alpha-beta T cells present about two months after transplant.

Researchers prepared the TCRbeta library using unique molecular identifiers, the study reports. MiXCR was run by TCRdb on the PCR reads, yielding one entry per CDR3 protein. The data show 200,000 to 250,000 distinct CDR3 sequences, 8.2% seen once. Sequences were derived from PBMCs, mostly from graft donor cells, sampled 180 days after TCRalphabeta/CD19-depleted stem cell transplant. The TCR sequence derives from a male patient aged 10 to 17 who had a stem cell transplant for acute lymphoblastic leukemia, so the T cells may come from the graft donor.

As DNA, the CDR3 is TGCGCCAGCAGCTTGACAGTTACTCACTACGAGCAGTACTTC. This encodes CASSLTVTHYEQYF. The chain carries TRBV5-1 and TRBJ2-7, with D uncertain. The V end was cut by 1 base, the J end by 3 bases, with 11 bases between. This CDR3 has 14 residues. Germline V CDR1 and CDR2: SGHRS, YFSETQ.